The 28 T cell receptor beta chains listed next were all sequenced from one sample in a study of shared clonotypes between healthy human individuals (dated by TCRdb to 2018 to 2021). Library construction relied on the immunoSEQ multiplex PCR assay. TCRdb stores this immuneACCESS table with in-frame sequences only. Part of the clones is absent; in the studies checked, under half of the shortfall reflects unresolved V genes, and no reason is known for the rest. The sample table records approximately 2.5 million clones; just over 90% of these occur just once. The ten largest clonotypes hold 0.11% to 0.15% of the sample. Sequenced material: naive CD4+ T cells sorted from blood. Reading the label with the study, this specimen's cell subset or site is: CD45RA+ positively selected. These receptors were obtained from a man between 18 and 35 years old in good health.

As concerns this clone: Other DNA sequences in the sample encode the same CDR3. This chain uses TRBV18 with TRBJ1-2; 9 bases map to TRBD1. CDR3 size: 13 residues. Germline V CDR1 and CDR2: KGHSH, LQKENI. Germline trimming cut 6 bases from V and 6 bases from J; bases unmatched to any gene: 5. DNA for the CDR3: TGTGCCAGCTCCCCGGACAGGGGCCATGGCTACACCTTC. This translates into CASSPDRGHGYTF.

The rearrangement uses TRBV30 and TRBJ1-3, with D hard to call. V dropped 2 bases and J dropped 3 bases, with 11 bases sitting between them. The CDR3 is 14 amino acids. Germline V gene sequence: CDR1 GTSNPN, CDR2 SVGIG (reference sequence). CDR3 sequence reads: CAWSPGLGGNTIYF. CDR3 bases: TGTGCCTGGAGTCCGGGCCTGGGTGGAAACACCATATATTTT.

The V gene is TRBV10-3, the J gene TRBJ2-3; maybe TRBD2 (5 bases). Trimming cost V 10 bases and J 1 base, with 18 bases left between them. The CDR3 consists of 15 residues. CDR1 is ENHRY and CDR2 is SYGVKD in the germline V gene. In DNA form, the CDR3 reads TGTGCCACCCACCCGTCAGCGGTGGGCACAGATACGCAGTATTTT. It specifies CATHPSAVGTDTQYF.

A remark on this clone: The same CDR3 can be traced to other DNA sequences in this sample. The chain employs TRBV30 and TRBJ1-1, with 8 bases lining up with TRBD1. Germline V CDR1 and CDR2: GTSNPN, SVGIG (reference sequence). After removal of 5 bases from V and 1 base from J, the junction contained 3 bases not matched to a gene. The CDR3 covers 13 residues. The CDR3 loop reads CAWVGQGNTEAFF. The CDR3 DNA reads TGTGCCTGGGTCGGACAGGGGAACACTGAAGCTTTCTTT.

The chain links TRBV10-3 to TRBJ2-7; possible D gene TRBD1, 6 bases. Trimming stripped 6 bases from V and 4 bases from J, with 13 bases between. This CDR3 has 13 residues. Germline assignment: CDR1 ENHRY and CDR2 SYGVKD. CDR3: CAIRQGQYYEQYF. CDR3 DNA sequence: TGTGCCATCAGGCAGGGACAATATTACGAGCAGTACTTC.

The rearrangement uses TRBV9 and TRBJ1-2; D call uncertain. Trimming cost V 4 bases and J 6 bases, with 10 bases left between them. The CDR3 loop spans 12 amino acids. Germline V gene data show CDR1 as SGDLS and CDR2 as YYNGEE. CDR3 sequence (DNA): TGTGCCAGCAGCCCCCTAGCTAATGGCTACACCTTC. Its protein is CASSPLANGYTF.

On this clone: Sequence at one end of the junction differs from germline and may be a read error. The chain carries TRBV7-7 and TRBJ2-1; no reliable D call. The V gene's germline CDR1 is SSHAT and CDR2 FNYEAQ (reference sequence). CDR3 length: 13 residues. DNA for the CDR3: TGTGCTAGCAGCTTAGCCTTTAGAAATGAGCAGTTCTTC. Translation: CASSLAFRNEQFF.

The chain joins TRBV4-3 to TRBJ2-7; D is undetermined. The V end lost 0 bases, the J end lost 7 bases, and 13 bases lay between the germline ends. The CDR3 loop spans 14 amino acids. Germline V CDR1 and CDR2: LGHNA, YSLEER. In DNA, the CDR3 is TGCGCCAGCAGCCAAGAGGTCAGGCTCGGGGAGCAGTACTTC. Its translation is CASSQEVRLGEQYF.

The gene calls are TRBV7-9 and TRBJ2-7; tentatively, D is TRBD1 or TRBD2 (5 bases each). Germline CDR1 and CDR2: SEHNR and FQNEAQ (reference sequence). The CDR3 contains 14 residues. Trimming took off 2 bases at V and 1 base at J, with 9 bases between the two ends. The CDR3 DNA follows: TGTGCCAGCAGCTTATTTGAGGGGTCCTACGAGCAGTACTTC. Protein sequence: CASSLFEGSYEQYF.

The CDR3 spells CASSYPGRVSTEAFF. The CDR3 DNA reads as TGTGCCAGCAGTTATCCGGGGCGAGTAAGCACTGAAGCTTTCTTT. The V gene is TRBV6-6, the J gene TRBJ1-1, with D possibly being TRBD1 (5 bases). CDR3 length: 15 residues. Germline V gene lookup returns CDR1 MNHNY and CDR2 SVGAGI (reference sequence). V was clipped by 3 bases and J by 4 bases, with 15 bases between them.

The V call is TRBV28, the J call TRBJ2-3, with 7 bases fitting TRBD2. Per the germline V gene, CDR1 is MDHEN and CDR2 is SYDVKM. Trimming cost V 8 bases and J 6 bases; bases outside gene matches: 17. This CDR3 spans 16 amino acids. The CDR3 sequence is CASQPPLGGTADTQYF. CDR3 DNA sequence: TGTGCCAGCCAACCGCCCCTGGGGGGGACGGCGGATACGCAGTATTTT.

The chain joins TRBV18 to TRBJ1-2; weak D call: TRBD1 (6 bases). V was cut by 2 bases and J by 4 bases, with 14 bases left in between. This CDR3 has 15 residues. Germline V gives CDR1 KGHSH, CDR2 LQKENI. CDR3 sequence: CASSPWEGEGYGYTF. The CDR3 DNA reads as TGTGCCAGCTCACCATGGGAGGGGGAAGGCTATGGCTACACCTTC. The variable domain in full, with the rest retrieved from reference TRBV18 and TRBJ1-2, is NAGVMQNPRHLVRRRGQEARLRCSPMKGHSHVYWYRQLPEEGLKFMVYLQKENIIDESGMPKERFSAEFPKEGPSILRIQQVVRGDSAAYFCASSPWEGEGYGYTFGSGTRLTVV.

The chain has TRBV19 and TRBJ2-3; weak D call: TRBD1 (5 bases). V lost 5 bases and J lost 2, with 14 bases in between. The CDR3 is 15 residues long. Germline CDR1 LNHDA, CDR2 SQIVND (reference sequence). The CDR3, as DNA: TGTGCCAGTAGTGTGACGACAGTCCCCACAGATACGCAGTATTTT. It specifies CASSVTTVPTDTQYF.

The chain links TRBV5-6 to TRBJ1-3; D is ambiguous. V gave up 4 bases and J gave up 0 bases, with 14 bases separating them. The CDR3 has 16 amino acids. Germline lookup yields CDR1 SGHDT and CDR2 YYEEEE. CDR3 sequence: CASSTGRTVSGNTIYF. CDR3 bases: TGTGCCAGCAGCACCGGACGGACCGTCTCTGGAAACACCATATATTTT.

V usage is TRBV10-3 and J usage is TRBJ2-2, with TRBD2 matching 11 bases. Germline V gives CDR1 ENHRY, CDR2 SYGVKD. CDR3 length: 16 residues. V was pared by 2 bases and J by 6 bases, with 5 bases of the junction left unmatched. In DNA, the CDR3 is TGTGCCATCAGTGAGCCGCTAGCGGGGGGACCCGGGGAGCTGTTTTTT. Translation gives CAISEPLAGGPGELFF.

In this sample, this clone turned up once. The chain recombines TRBV10-3 with TRBJ2-7; possible D gene TRBD1, 6 bases. V shed 4 bases and J shed 4 bases, with 11 bases lying between them. The V gene's germline CDR1 is ENHRY and CDR2 SYGVKD. The CDR3 has 13 residues. CDR3 in amino acids: CAISVGQGYEQYF. In DNA, the CDR3 is TGTGCCATCAGTGTCGGGCAGGGGTACGAGCAGTACTTC.

This clone was seen only once. The chain has TRBV11-2 and TRBJ1-3; TRBD1 is a possible D gene (5 bases). Germline V CDR1 and CDR2: SGHAT, FQNNGV. This CDR3 region has 15 residues. Trimming took off 4 bases at V and 0 bases at J, with 10 bases between the two ends. In DNA, the CDR3 is TGTGCCAGCAGCTCGGGACTAAGCTCTGGAAACACCATATATTTT. It yields the protein CASSSGLSSGNTIYF.

This clone was recorded only once. Distinct nucleotide sequences in the sample also encode this CDR3. V gene TRBV19 combines with J gene TRBJ1-6, with D possibly TRBD1 on 6 matching bases. CDR1 LNHDA and CDR2 SQIVND come from the germline V gene (reference sequence). V was clipped by 4 bases and J by 7 bases, with 8 bases between them. CDR3 length equals 13 residues. The CDR3 spells CASSRDINSPLHF. CDR3 bases: TGTGCCAGTAGTAGGGACATAAATTCACCCCTCCACTTT.

This clone was counted a single time. This chain connects TRBV29-1 to TRBJ2-7, with D perhaps TRBD1 (6 bases). The length of the CDR3 is 13 residues. V lost 0 bases to trimming and J lost 12 bases, with 18 bases between them. Germline CDR1 reads SQVTM; CDR2 reads ANQGSEA. The CDR3 spells CSVEDVYRVSPYF. The CDR3 region has the DNA TGCAGCGTTGAAGATGTGTACAGGGTAAGTCCGTACTTC.

The rearrangement links TRBV27 to TRBJ1-3; D not resolved. Germline V gene sequence: CDR1 MNHEY, CDR2 SMNVEV (reference sequence). V was clipped by 2 bases and J by 0 bases, with 8 bases between them. This CDR3 is 15 amino acids long. The CDR3 reads CASSLGVSSGNTIYF. The CDR3 bases are TGTGCCAGCAGTTTAGGGGTTTCCTCTGGAAACACCATATATTTT.

This sequence joins TRBV6-1 and TRBJ2-7, with D possibly being TRBD1 or TRBD2 (5 bases each). The CDR3 length is 15 residues. CDR1 MNHNS and CDR2 SASEGT come from the germline V gene. V lost 7 bases and J 2 bases, leaving 18 bases between the germline ends. The CDR3, as DNA: TGTGCCAGCATCCAACCCGGGACGGCCGCCTACGAGCAGTACTTC. It encodes CASIQPGTAAYEQYF.

The chain links TRBV18 to TRBJ2-7, with D perhaps matching TRBD2 (5 bases). Germline loops: CDR1 KGHSH, CDR2 LQKENI. CDR3 length: 12 residues. V lost 4 bases and J lost 5, with 9 bases in between. The CDR3 sequence: CASSLGENEQYF. CDR3 DNA sequence: TGTGCCAGCTCACTCGGGGAAAACGAGCAGTACTTC.

The chain employs TRBV2 and TRBJ1-1; D might be TRBD1 (5 bases). V dropped 0 bases and J dropped 2 bases, with 13 bases sitting between them. Germline CDR1 SNHLY, CDR2 FYNNEI. This CDR3 spans 16 amino acids. The CDR3 DNA is TGTGCCAGCAGTGAAGCAATAGACAGAATCAACACTGAAGCTTTCTTT. As protein: CASSEAIDRINTEAFF.

The genes are TRBV6-6 and TRBJ2-7; D may match TRBD1 or TRBD2 (6 bases each). Trimming removed 0 bases at V and 1 base at J, with 10 bases between. This CDR3 contains 15 residues. Germline-derived CDR1 and CDR2 are MNHNY and SVGAGI (reference sequence). Here the CDR3 reads CASSYSKGGSYEQYF. In DNA form, the CDR3 reads TGTGCCAGCAGTTACTCGAAAGGGGGGTCCTACGAGCAGTACTTC.

The sample holds one count of this clone. The rearrangement uses TRBV25-1 and TRBJ1-1; D may be TRBD1 (6 bases). V lost 1 base and J 7 bases, leaving 13 bases between the germline ends. Germline CDR1 and CDR2: MGHDK and SYGVNS. The CDR3 spans 14 residues. This CDR3 is CASSEWSTGFEAFF. The CDR3 DNA sequence: TGTGCCAGCAGTGAATGGAGTACAGGGTTTGAAGCTTTCTTT. The full variable domain, its missing parts supplied by reference TRBV25-1 and TRBJ1-1, is EADIYQTPRYLVIGTGKKITLECSQTMGHDKMYWYQQDPGMELHLIHYSYGVNSTEKGDLSSESTVSRIRTEHFPLTLESARPSHTSQYLCASSEWSTGFEAFFGQGTRLTVV.

The chain has TRBV5-4 and TRBJ2-7; TRBD1 matches 9 bases. CDR3 size: 15 residues. V gave up 2 bases and J gave up 5 bases; unmatched junction bases: 8. Germline values: CDR1 SGHNT, CDR2 YYREEE (reference sequence). The CDR3 coding sequence is TGTGCCAGCAGCTTACCGGGACAGGGTATGCACGAGCAGTACTTC. Protein sequence: CASSLPGQGMHEQYF. Combining the CDR3 with reference TRBV5-4 and TRBJ2-7 gives the whole variable domain ETGVTQSPTHLIKTRGQQVTLRCSSQSGHNTVSWYQQALGQGPQFIFQYYREEENGRGNFPPRFSGLQFPNYSSELNVNALELDDSALYLCASSLPGQGMHEQYFGPGTRLTVT.

Regarding this clone: The identical CDR3 is also encoded by other nucleotide sequences in the sample. This chain uses TRBV18 with TRBJ1-1; no firm D call. The ends were cut back, 3 bases at V and 1 base at J, with 9 bases in the middle. CDR1 and CDR2 (germline): KGHSH, LQKENI. The CDR3 consists of 14 residues. CDR3: CASSPGVTNTEAFF. CDR3 in DNA: TGTGCCAGCTCACCCGGGGTCACGAACACTGAAGCTTTCTTT. Together with reference TRBV18 and TRBJ1-1, the CDR3 gives the full variable domain: NAGVMQNPRHLVRRRGQEARLRCSPMKGHSHVYWYRQLPEEGLKFMVYLQKENIIDESGMPKERFSAEFPKEGPSILRIQQVVRGDSAAYFCASSPGVTNTEAFFGQGTRLTVV.

The CDR3 region has the DNA TGCAGCGTTGGACCGAGTGAGCAGTTCTTC. It yields the protein CSVGPSEQFF. This chain connects TRBV29-1 to TRBJ2-1, with D hard to call. The germline CDR1 and CDR2 sequences are SQVTM and ANQGSEA. This CDR3 region has 10 residues. The ends were cut back, 4 bases at V and 9 bases at J, with 7 bases in the middle.